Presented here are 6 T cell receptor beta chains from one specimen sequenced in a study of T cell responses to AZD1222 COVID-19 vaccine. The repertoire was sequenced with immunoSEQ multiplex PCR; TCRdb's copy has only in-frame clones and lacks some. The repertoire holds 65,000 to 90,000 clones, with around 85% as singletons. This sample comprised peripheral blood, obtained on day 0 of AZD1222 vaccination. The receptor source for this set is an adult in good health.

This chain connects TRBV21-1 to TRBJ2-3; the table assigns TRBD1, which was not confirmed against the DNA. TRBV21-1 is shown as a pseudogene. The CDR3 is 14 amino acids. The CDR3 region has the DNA TGTGCCAGCAGCAAATGGGACAAAACAGATACGCAGTATTTT. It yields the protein CASSKWDKTDTQYF.

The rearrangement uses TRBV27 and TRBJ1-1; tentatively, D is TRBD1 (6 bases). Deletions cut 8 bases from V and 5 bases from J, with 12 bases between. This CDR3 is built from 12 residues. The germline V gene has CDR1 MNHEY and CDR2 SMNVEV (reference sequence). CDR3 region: CASEGDSTEAFF. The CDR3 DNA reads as TGTGCCAGCGAGGGGGATTCAACTGAAGCTTTCTTT.

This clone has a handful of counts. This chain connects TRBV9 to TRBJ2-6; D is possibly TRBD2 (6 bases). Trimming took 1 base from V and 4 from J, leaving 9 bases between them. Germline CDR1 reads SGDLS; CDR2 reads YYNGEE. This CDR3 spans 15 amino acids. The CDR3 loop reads CASSVLGGGANVLTF. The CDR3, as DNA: TGTGCCAGCAGCGTATTAGGAGGGGGGGCCAACGTCCTGACTTTC.

The DNA of the CDR3 is TGTGCCAGCAGCAAGGGGAGCACCGGGGAGCTGTTTTTT. Its protein is CASSKGSTGELFF. The rearrangement links TRBV7-3 to TRBJ2-2; D is possibly TRBD1 or TRBD2 (5 bases each). Per germline, CDR1 SGHTA and CDR2 FQGTGA. Trimming cost V 5 bases and J 4 bases, with 8 bases left between them. The CDR3 length is 13 residues.

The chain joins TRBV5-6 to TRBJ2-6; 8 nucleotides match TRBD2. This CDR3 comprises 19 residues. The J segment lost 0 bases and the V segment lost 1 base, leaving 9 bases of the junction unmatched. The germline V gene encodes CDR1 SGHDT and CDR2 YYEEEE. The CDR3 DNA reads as TGTGCCAGCAGCTTGAGTGGTAGCGGGGTACCCTCTGGGGCCAACGTCCTGACTTTC. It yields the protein CASSLSGSGVPSGANVLTF.

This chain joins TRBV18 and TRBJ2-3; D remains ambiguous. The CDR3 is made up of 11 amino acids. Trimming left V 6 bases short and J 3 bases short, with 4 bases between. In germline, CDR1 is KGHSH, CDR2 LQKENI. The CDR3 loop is CASSATDTQYF. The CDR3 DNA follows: TGTGCCAGCTCGGCAACAGATACGCAGTATTTT.